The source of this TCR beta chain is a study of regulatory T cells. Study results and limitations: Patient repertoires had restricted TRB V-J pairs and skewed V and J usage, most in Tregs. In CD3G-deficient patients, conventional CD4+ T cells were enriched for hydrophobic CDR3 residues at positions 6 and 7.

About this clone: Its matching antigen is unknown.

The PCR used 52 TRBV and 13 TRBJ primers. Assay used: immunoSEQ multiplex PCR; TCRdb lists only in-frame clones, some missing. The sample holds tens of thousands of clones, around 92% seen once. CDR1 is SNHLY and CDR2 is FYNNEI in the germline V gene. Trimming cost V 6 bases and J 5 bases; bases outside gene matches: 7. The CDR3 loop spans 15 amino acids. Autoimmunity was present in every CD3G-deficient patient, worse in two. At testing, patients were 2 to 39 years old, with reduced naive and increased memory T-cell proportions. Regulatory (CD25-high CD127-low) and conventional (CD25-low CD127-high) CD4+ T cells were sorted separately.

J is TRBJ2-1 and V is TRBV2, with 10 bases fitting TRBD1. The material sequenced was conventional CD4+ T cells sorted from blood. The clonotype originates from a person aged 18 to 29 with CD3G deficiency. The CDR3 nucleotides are TGTGCCAGCAGGGCGGACAGGGGGACCCACAATGAGCAGTTCTTC. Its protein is CASRADRGTHNEQFF.